This T cell receptor (beta chain) was sequenced during a study of T-cell reconstitution after alpha-beta-depleted transplantation in children. Unique molecular identifiers were incorporated into the prepared TCRbeta library. TCRdb ran MiXCR on the PCR reads and lists one entry per CDR3 protein. The table has about 340,000 distinct CDR3 sequences, more than 10% seen once; the top ten hold 4% to 5.5%. Ten or more counts support this clonotype. V gave up 6 bases and J gave up 1 base, with 7 bases separating them. CDR3 size: 12 residues. The germline gives CDR1 MNHEY, CDR2 SVGEGT. The origin of this receptor is a human donor who donated a stem cell graft to a child with Fanconi anemia. V usage is TRBV6-2 or TRBV6-3 and J usage is TRBJ2-7, with D unresolved. The material was PBMCs, obtained from the stem cell graft. The chain's CDR3 is CASSWASYEQYF. CDR3 nucleotide sequence: TGTGCCAGCAGCTGGGCATCCTACGAGCAGTACTTC.